The 11 T cell receptor beta chains given below trace back to one sample, sequenced in a study of T cells in Graves' hyperthyroidism and ophthalmopathy. Amplification yielded TCR beta CDR3 regions, with RNA transcripts as the source. The HTBI primer set was used in a first-round RT-PCR of the TCR CDR3. TCRdb redid the calling of the multiplex PCR reads with MiXCR, one entry per CDR3 protein. The table lists more than 500,000 distinct CDR3 sequences, under 60% of them singletons. Material for sequencing was peripheral blood or thyroid tissue (not recorded which). These receptors came from an adult woman with Graves' disease, either hyperthyroidism or ophthalmopathy (not recorded which).

This clonotype was observed many times. The chain combines TRBV20-1 with TRBJ1-4, with 8 bases that match TRBD1. Trimming at V came to 5 bases and at J to 6 bases, leaving 5 bases not matched to a gene. The length of the CDR3 is 13 residues. Germline CDR1 is DFQATT and CDR2 is SNEGSKA (reference sequence). DNA of the CDR3: TGCAGTGCTGGGTCAGGGGGCCATGAAAAACTGTTTTTT. It yields the protein CSAGSGGHEKLFF.

Notes on this clonotype: The junction shows a germline mismatch at one end, possibly a read error. The chain carries TRBV20-1 and TRBJ1-2; D unresolved. The germline V gene encodes CDR1 DFQATT and CDR2 SNEGSKA (reference sequence). The CDR3 spans 14 residues. CDR3 region: CSAKAGQTNYGYNF. The CDR3 DNA reads as TGCAGTGCGAAAGCGGGCCAGACTAACTATGGCTACAACTTC.

This clonotype was detected many times. The rearrangement uses TRBV7-9 and TRBJ2-6, with 9 positions matching TRBD2. Trimming took 1 base from V and 3 from J; bases not matched to a gene: 1. The CDR3 spans 16 residues. Germline V gives CDR1 SEHNR, CDR2 FQNEAQ (reference sequence). CDR3 region: CASSLGGRGGANVLTF. In DNA, the CDR3 is TGTGCCAGCAGCTTAGGCGGGAGGGGTGGGGCCAACGTCCTGACTTTC.

This chain uses TRBV12-3 or TRBV12-4 with TRBJ1-1; D is possibly TRBD1 (5 bases). This CDR3 comprises 12 residues. Trimming left V 1 base short and J 10 bases short, with 10 bases between. The CDR3 nucleotides read TGTGCCAGCAGTTTAGACAGGACTAGAGCTTTCTTT. Translating it yields CASSLDRTRAFF.

The chain is built from TRBV15 and TRBJ2-2, with D hard to call. V dropped 8 bases and J dropped 8 bases, with 12 bases sitting between them. The CDR3 is made up of 12 amino acids. The V gene's germline CDR1 is LNHNV and CDR2 YYDKDF (reference sequence). Here the CDR3 DNA reads TGTGCCACCGCTACCTCAGAGGGGGAGCTGTTTTTT. Amino acids: CATATSEGELFF.

The chain recombines TRBV24-1 with TRBJ2-2; D might be TRBD1 or TRBD2, each matching 5 bases. The ends were cut back, 5 bases at V and 3 bases at J, with 6 bases in the middle. Germline values: CDR1 KGHDR, CDR2 SFDVKD. The CDR3 covers 13 residues. The CDR3 reads CATSGGDTGELFF. The CDR3 DNA sequence: TGTGCCACCAGTGGAGGGGACACCGGGGAGCTGTTTTTT.

This clonotype was counted many times. CDR3 in amino acids: CASSQRGGNTEAFF. The CDR3 nucleotides are TGTGCCAGCAGCCAGAGAGGAGGGAACACTGAAGCTTTCTTT. The rearrangement uses TRBV11-3 and TRBJ1-1; D remains unclear. The ends were cut back, 5 bases at V and 1 base at J, with 11 bases in the middle. The CDR3 contains 14 residues. Germline CDR1 SGHNT, CDR2 YENEEA.

A note on this clonotype: A read error may be the cause here, since a much bigger clone is one base away. V is TRBV7-9 and J is TRBJ1-3; no firm D call. The V and J ends lost 5 bases and 2 bases respectively, with 19 bases between them. Germline values: CDR1 SEHNR, CDR2 FQNEAQ (reference sequence). The CDR3 runs 17 residues. DNA of the CDR3: TGTGCCAGCAGCCCTCGTCCTAAGGGCATGGCTGGAAACACCATATATTTT. This sequence encodes CASSPRPKGMAGNTIYF. Complete variable domain (other parts from reference TRBV7-9 and TRBJ1-3): DTGVSQNPRHKITKRGQNVTFRCDPISEHNRLYWYRQTLGQGPEFLTYFQNEAQLEKSRLLSDRFSAERPKGSFSTLEIQRTEQGDSAMYLCASSPRPKGMAGNTIYFGEGSWLTVV.

This clonotype was seen many times. The chain links TRBV20-1 to TRBJ1-4; D gene ambiguous. CDR3 size: 12 residues. The V and J ends lost 0 bases and 11 bases respectively, with 10 bases between them. Germline values: CDR1 DFQATT, CDR2 SNEGSKA (reference sequence). The CDR3 sequence: CSARDYVGKLFF. The CDR3 coding sequence is TGCAGTGCTAGAGATTACGTGGGGAAACTGTTTTTT.

Points on this clonotype: Germline and junction disagree at one end, which may indicate a read error. V gene TRBV29-1 combines with J gene TRBJ2-2; 10 nucleotides agree with TRBD1. The CDR3 length is 14 residues. CDR1 is SQVTM and CDR2 is ANQGSEA in the germline V gene. CDR3 residues: CSAGQGSNTGGLFF. CDR3 sequence (DNA): TGCAGCGCGGGACAGGGGTCCAACACCGGGGGGCTGTTTTTT.

The chain is built from TRBV10-3 and TRBJ2-7, with D unresolved. The CDR3 sequence is 14 residues long. V lost 4 bases and J lost 7, with 17 bases in between. Germline V gene data show CDR1 as ENHRY and CDR2 as SYGVKD. The CDR3 region is CAISGVWASEEQYF. Here the CDR3 DNA reads TGTGCCATCAGTGGGGTCTGGGCATCGGAGGAGCAGTACTTC.